The source of this T cell receptor (beta chain) is a study of PD-L1 blockade in urothelial cancer (dated by TCRdb to the late 2010s). Regarding the study in general: All patients started therapy in about 2014 and received atezolizumab 1,200 mg intravenously every 3 weeks. About 85% of the roughly 29 patients were males with bladder-origin urothelial cancer, and about two thirds of the roughly 30 reported a prior smoking history. Patients had an ECOG performance status of 0 or 1 and had received between 0 and 3 prior chemotherapy regimens. Blood samples were analyzed at 3 weeks after treatment start (second dose) and at 6 weeks after treatment start. A median of around 150,000 T cells and around 81,000 unique TCRs was obtained from blood samples, and a median clonality of 0.080 was observed. The study was an exploratory multi-omic analysis of somatic, immune and clinical correlates of response to PD-L1 blockade with atezolizumab in urothelial cancer. TCR sequencing covered pretreatment tumor samples and matched, serially collected peripheral blood taken before and after atezolizumab treatment. Progression-free survival longer than 6 months counted as durable clinical benefit, and TCR features were additionally tested against both progression-free and overall survival. In the same patients, whole exome sequencing and RNA sequencing of pretreatment tumors were performed in addition to TCR sequencing. Durable clinical benefit was achieved by nine patients but not by the remaining 20. Around 29 patients had pretreatment blood TCR-seq, roughly 24 had at least one posttreatment blood collection, and roughly 24 had tumor TCR-seq. The full study reports these points: Patients with durable benefit showed greater expansion of tumor-associated TCR clones in peripheral blood 3 weeks after starting treatment (n of about 21, p = 0.022). Improved progression-free and overall survival was found to be associated with pretreatment peripheral blood TCR clonality below the median. Because the sample size was small (n of about 27) and many of the analyses were exploratory, the results are meant to be hypothesis-generating.

CDR3 length: 14 amino acids, cysteine to phenylalanine. The only DNA kept is the CDR3, 42 bases in frame from the first base. The germline V gene (reference sequence) provides CDR1 MNHEY and CDR2 SMNVEV. V loses 4 bases, J loses 4 bases, and the germline ends lie 13 bases apart. Each PCR received spiked-in synthetic TCR analog templates so that absolute template abundance could be estimated from read counts. The immunoSEQ assay was used to amplify TCRbeta CDR3 regions from genomic DNA with bias-controlled V and J gene primers. Sequencing of rearranged TCRbeta segments was performed at approximately 20X coverage. Per the original workflow: Clustering was used to correct sequencing errors, and CDR3s were annotated against IMGT to assign V, D and J genes. Downstream analyses used only productive TCRbeta rearrangements and left out out-of-frame or stop-codon sequences. Clonality was computed as one minus Shannon entropy normalized by the log of the number of unique productive sequences. Fisher's exact test with Benjamini-Hochberg correction, at a threshold of adjusted p below 0.01, was used to find clones that differed between time points or between blood and tumor. The clones in this table, taken by TCRdb from immuneACCESS, are in-frame only. Not every clone is retained; where verified, under half of the shortfall comes from an unresolved V gene, and the cause of the rest is unknown. Clonal size and the V and J genes are those of that table, whereas D and trimming came from the DNA. The sample contains over 100,000 clones, approximately 89% of them found a single time. Around 3.7% of the sample goes to the ten largest clones.

What this sample's time point label stands for: peripheral blood 6 weeks after treatment start. A cohort of around 28 patients with locally advanced or metastatic urothelial carcinoma, treated at Memorial Sloan Kettering on a trial protocol, was included. Peripheral blood mononuclear cells were collected pretreatment and during treatment, with between 1 and 8 total time points per patient. The Qiagen DNeasy Blood extraction kit was used to purify genomic DNA from total PBMCs and tumor samples. PBMCs were collected pretreatment and during treatment and were isolated and stored as previously described. As to this clone: It lacks a known antigen. Base qualities are not at hand, and no much larger clone is one base apart.

The receptor comes from a man aged 60-69 years with urothelial cancer. The source material was PBMCs, sampled around atezolizumab (anti-PD-L1) treatment. The rearranged segments are TRBV27 and TRBJ2-5; the D gene is perhaps TRBD1, from 6 matching bases. This receptor has the CDR3 CASSSTGYGETQYF. The DNA reads TGTGCCAGCAGTTCCACAGGGTATGGAGAGACCCAGTACTTC.